The clone carrying this TCR beta chain was seen only once. Data came from immunoSEQ multiplex PCR; TCRdb stores just in-frame clones and leaves some out. The data hold around 300,000 clones, with 80% to 90% observed a single time. This entry comes from a study of blood T cell repertoires in COVID-19. Losses at the gene ends were 3 bases for V and 3 bases for J; bases not matched to a gene: 9. Per germline, CDR1 SGHNT and CDR2 YYREEE (reference sequence). This CDR3 contains 15 residues. The chain joins TRBV5-4 to TRBJ2-7, with 7 bases matching TRBD1. The TCR comes from a woman aged 18 to 35 who had recovered from COVID-19. Sample: PBMCs or T cells enriched from blood (not recorded which). The CDR3 sequence is CASSSPGQQLYEQYF. For the CDR3, the DNA is TGTGCCAGCAGCTCCCCGGGACAGCAACTCTACGAGCAGTACTTC.